Detailed here is one T cell receptor (beta chain). Original analysis: Reference gene primer amplification yielded estimated nucleated cell counts. Generated by immunoSEQ multiplex PCR, the TCRdb table keeps only in-frame clones and is missing some. For V, J and clone size, that table is used; D and trimming come from the DNA. The sample lists about 55,000 clones; more than 75% were seen once. These data come from a study of blood T cell repertoires in COVID-19. Turning to the study itself: Some COVID-19 samples were acute and others convalescent; all came from the United States, Italy and Spain. The cDNA or gDNA used as material had been derived from T cells, B-cell-depleted T cells, or PBMCs.

V lost 2 bases, J lost 8 bases, and 17 bases lay in between. The V gene's germline CDR1 is KGHDR and CDR2 SFDVKD. The length of the CDR3 is 15 residues. This chain uses TRBV24-1 with TRBJ1-2; tentative D call: TRBD1 (6 bases). This TCR was recovered from an elderly woman with acute or convalescent COVID-19. Input material: peripheral blood. The CDR3 DNA reads as TGTGCCACCAGTGATTCCAGGGGCCCTTGGCGCGGCTACACCTTC. Translated, it gives CATSDSRGPWRGYTF.